This T cell receptor (beta chain) was retrieved from a study of blood T cells in healthy people across ages. The germline V gene has CDR1 MNHNY and CDR2 SVGAGI (reference sequence). The length of the CDR3 is 15 residues. The V and J ends lost 0 bases and 3 bases respectively, with 12 bases between them. Primers used in a second PCR of roughly 7 to 12 cycles were a sample-barcoded 5' primer and a J-beta primer mix. One entry per CDR3 protein, called by TCRdb with MiXCR from the 5' RACE reads. The table includes a few hundred thousand distinct CDR3 sequences, roughly half detected once. This chain uses TRBV6-6 with TRBJ2-7; a possible D gene is TRBD2 (6 bases). Specimen: blood. The origin of this receptor is a man aged 60 to 75 in good health. Written as DNA, the CDR3 is TGTGCCAGCAGTTACTCGGTCAACGGGGGCTACGAGCAGTACTTC. It yields the protein CASSYSVNGGYEQYF.